Given below is one T cell receptor (beta chain) in context. As yet, its antigen is unknown. This record comes from a study of shared clonotypes between healthy human individuals. Study background: Every donor yielded three CD4 naive, three CD4 memory, two CD8 naive and one CD8 memory plate.

Only in-frame clones appear in the TCRdb table, and some are missing; sequencing was by immunoSEQ multiplex PCR. The sample shows 2,500,000 or so clones, more than 85% of them seen only once. All donors were Caucasian adults living in Nashville, Tennessee. Unmatched junction bases numbered 2, after V lost 5 bases and J lost 8 bases. Per the germline V gene, CDR1 is MDHEN and CDR2 is SYDVKM. The CDR3 contains 12 residues. Study conclusions and caveats: Despite large depth, sorted-subset datasets appeared incompletely sequenced. Researchers sampled only blood; tissue repertoires likely differ.

The sequenced material came from naive CD4+ T cells from PBMCs. Subset reported: CD45RA+ positively selected. This chain uses TRBV28 with TRBJ2-4; the match to TRBD1 covers 8 bases. The sequence was collected from a man younger than 35 in good health. Some clones in this sample may be carry-over from other donors' samples. In nucleotides, the CDR3 is TGTGCCAGCAGTAAGGGACAGGACATTCAGTACTTC. As protein: CASSKGQDIQYF.